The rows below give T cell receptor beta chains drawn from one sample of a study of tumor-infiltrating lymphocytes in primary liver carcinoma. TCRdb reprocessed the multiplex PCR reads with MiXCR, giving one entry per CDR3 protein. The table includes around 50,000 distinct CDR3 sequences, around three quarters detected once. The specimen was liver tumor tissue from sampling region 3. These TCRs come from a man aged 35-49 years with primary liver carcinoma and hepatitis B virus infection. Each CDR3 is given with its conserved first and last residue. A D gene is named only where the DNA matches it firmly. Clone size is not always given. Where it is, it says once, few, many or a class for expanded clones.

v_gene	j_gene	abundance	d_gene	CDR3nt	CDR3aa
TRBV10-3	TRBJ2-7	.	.	TGTGCCATCAGTGGCCCCCCAGAACTAGACTACGAGCAGTACTTC	CAISGPPELDYEQYF
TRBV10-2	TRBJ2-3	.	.	TGCGCCACTTCACATGGACTTCCGTTGGCAGATACACAGTATTTT	CATSHGLPLADTQYF
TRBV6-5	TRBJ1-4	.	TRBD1	TGTGCCAGCAGAACAGGGGGCGCTGATGAAAAACTGTTCTTT	CASRTGGADEKLFF
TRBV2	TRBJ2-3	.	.	TGTGCCAGCAAGGCCCCGACAAGCTCAGATACGCAGTATTTT	CASKAPTSSDTQYF
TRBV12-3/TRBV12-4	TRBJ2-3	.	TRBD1	TGTGACAGCAGGCCCACAGGGGGCAAAACAGATACGCAGTATTTT	CDSRPTGGKTDTQYF
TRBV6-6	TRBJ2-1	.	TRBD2	TGTGCCAGCAATTCCACATGTGACCTAGCGGGGAATGAGCAGTTCTTC	CASNSTCDLAGNEQFF
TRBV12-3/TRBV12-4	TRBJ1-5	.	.	TGTGCCAGCAGTCCAACAGTTAGCAATCAGCCCCATCATTTT	CASSPTVSNQPHHF
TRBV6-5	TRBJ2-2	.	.	TGTGCCAGCAGTTACGGTCCAGCCAGGGTCGGGGAGCTGTTTTTT	CASSYGPARVGELFF
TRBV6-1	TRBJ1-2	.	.	TGTGCCAGCAGCATGGCAGGGGATACAGACTATGGCTACACCTTC	CASSMAGDTDYGYTF
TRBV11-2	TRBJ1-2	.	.	TGTGCCAGTAGCCCAGCCGACAAGGACTATGGTTACACCTTC	CASSPADKDYGYTF
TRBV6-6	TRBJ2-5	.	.	TGTGCCAGCAGTTACTCACCAAGGGAAGAGACCCAGTACTTC	CASSYSPREETQYF
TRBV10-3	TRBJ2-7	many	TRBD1	TGTGCCATCAGTGAGATGACAGGGATGGTCCGCAATCCCTACGAGCAGTACTTC	CAISEMTGMVRNPYEQYF
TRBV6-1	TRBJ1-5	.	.	TGTGTCAGCAGATTAGAGAGGGTTGACAATCAGCCCCAGCATTTT	CVSRLERVDNQPQHF
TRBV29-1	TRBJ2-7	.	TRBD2	TGCAGCATTCGACTAGCGAGAGGTTCTCGCTACGAGCAGTACTTC	CSIRLARGSRYEQYF
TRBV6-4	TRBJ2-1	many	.	TGTGCCAGCAGTGACTCGGACAACAATGAGCAGTTCTTC	CASSDSDNNEQFF
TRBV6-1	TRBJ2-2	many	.	TGTGCCAGCAGTGCTTTGAGACAGGACAACACCGGGGAGCTGTTTTTT	CASSALRQDNTGELFF
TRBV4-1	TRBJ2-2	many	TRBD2	TGCGCCAGCAGCACCCGACTAGCGGGAGATTCCGGGGAGCTGTTTTTT	CASSTRLAGDSGELFF
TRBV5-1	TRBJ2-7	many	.	TGCGCCAGCAGCTTTGCGGGCGCCTACGAGCAGTACTTC	CASSFAGAYEQYF
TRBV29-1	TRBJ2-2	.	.	TGCAGCGCGCCACGGGGGACCACCGGGGAGCTGTTTTTC	CSAPRGTTGELFF
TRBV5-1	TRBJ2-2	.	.	TGTGCTAGCAGCTATGAGAACACCGGGGAGCTGCTGTTT	CASSYENTGELLF
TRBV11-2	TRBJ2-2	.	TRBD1	TGTGCCAGCAGCTTTGATCGGGACAGGGTCGGCACCGAGGGGCTGATTTTT	CASSFDRDRVGTEGLIF
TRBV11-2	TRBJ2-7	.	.	TGTACCGGCCCCAAAGAGGCGCCCTATGAGCAGTACTTC	CTGPKEAPYEQYF
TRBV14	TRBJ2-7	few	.	TGTGCCAGCAGGATGGGAGGATCCCTGGAGCAGTACTTC	CASRMGGSLEQYF
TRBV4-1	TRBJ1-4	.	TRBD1	TGCACCAGCAGCCAAGATAAGGGACAGATTAATGAAAAACCGTTTTTT	CTSSQDKGQINEKPFF
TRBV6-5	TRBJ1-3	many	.	TGTGCCAGCAGAACCAAGGTGACTGGAAACACCATATATTTT	CASRTKVTGNTIYF
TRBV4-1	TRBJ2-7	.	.	TGCGCCGGCAGCCAAGAGCGGGACAGGCGCTACGAGCAGTACTTC	CAGSQERDRRYEQYF
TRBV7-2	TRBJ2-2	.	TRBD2	TGTGTCAGCAGTTTATACGGAGGACTAGCTAACACCGGGGAGCTGTTTTTT	CVSSLYGGLANTGELFF
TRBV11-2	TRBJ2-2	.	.	TGTGTCAGCAGCATCCAGACATGGGGCGAGGAGCTGTTTTTT	CVSSIQTWGEELFF
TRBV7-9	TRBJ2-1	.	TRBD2	TGTGCCAGCAGCTTGGGACTAGGGTACAAAGAGCAGTTCTTC	CASSLGLGYKEQFF